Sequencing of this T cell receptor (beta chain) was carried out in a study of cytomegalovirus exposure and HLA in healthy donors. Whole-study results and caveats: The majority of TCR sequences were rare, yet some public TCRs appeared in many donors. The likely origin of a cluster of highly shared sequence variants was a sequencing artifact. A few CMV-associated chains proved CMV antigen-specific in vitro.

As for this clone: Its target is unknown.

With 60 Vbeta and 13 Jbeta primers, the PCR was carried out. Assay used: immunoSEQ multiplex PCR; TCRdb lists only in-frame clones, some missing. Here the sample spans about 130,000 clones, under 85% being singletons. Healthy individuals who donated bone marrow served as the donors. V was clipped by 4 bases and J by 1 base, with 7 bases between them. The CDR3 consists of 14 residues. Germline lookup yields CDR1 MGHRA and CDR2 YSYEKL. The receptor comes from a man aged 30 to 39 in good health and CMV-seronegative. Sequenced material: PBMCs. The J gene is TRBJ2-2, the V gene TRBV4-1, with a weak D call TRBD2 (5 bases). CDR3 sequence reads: CASSPSGNTGELFF. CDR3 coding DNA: TGCGCCAGCAGCCCAAGCGGGAACACCGGGGAGCTGTTTTTT.